This T cell receptor beta chain was recovered during a study of T cell responses to AZD1222 COVID-19 vaccine. Turning to the study itself: Pooled in the analysis were second doses at about 4 or about 12 weeks. Study-wide points: Targets within unmutated variant regions were reportedly found for nearly half of spike-specific TCRs. Most donors were white British, females outnumbered males, and clonal diversity was possibly underestimated. AZD1222 recipients seropositive at baseline numbered only 6 or 7.

V lost 1 base, J lost 2 bases, and 9 bases lay in between. Germline V gene data show CDR1 as SGHRS and CDR2 as YFSETQ. This CDR3 is 14 amino acids long. Clones were sequenced by immunoSEQ multiplex PCR, and TCRdb holds only the in-frame ones, with some missing. The sample records 150,000 or so clones, 85% to 95% being singletons. On this clone: No antigen is known for it.

The receptor was derived from an adult in good health. Sequencing used peripheral blood, obtained on day 0 of AZD1222 vaccination. The chain links TRBV5-1 to TRBJ1-2; no reliable D call. The CDR3 here is CASSLWLGNYGYTF. Here the CDR3 DNA reads TGCGCCAGCAGCTTGTGGTTAGGGAACTATGGCTACACCTTC.